This T cell receptor (beta chain) emerged from a study of molecular identifiers for immune sequencing clone quantification. Across the study: RNA from around 20,000 or 100,000 naive CD8 cells was split five ways in replicates, with four sequenced. Study-wide findings and caveats: Clones that had above 20 RNA copies took up over 98% of effector molecules but under 1% in naive cells.

Methods described previously were used for bulk TCR libraries, and listed TCR primers were applied. TCRdb processed the PCR reads anew with MiXCR; each CDR3 protein has one entry. This table holds a few hundred thousand distinct CDR3 sequences, 25% found once. This clonotype was found a few times. Its antigen is unidentified. Sequencing was done on a sample of naive CD8+ T cells from blood, with Jurkat cell RNA spiked in. Subset denoted: FACS-sorted CD8+CD4-CCR7+CD45RA+ naive T cells. The receptor was isolated from a human donor in good health. Some libraries in this study had Jurkat cell RNA spiked in.

DNA of the CDR3: TGCGCCAGCAGCCAAGAACGTACAGGGATCTATGGCTACACCTTC. Translation: CASSQERTGIYGYTF. The chain carries TRBV4-1 and TRBJ1-2; possibly TRBD1 for D (6 bases). This CDR3 is 15 amino acids long. CDR1 is MGHRA, CDR2 YSYEKL, per germline. Trimming removed 0 bases from V and 4 bases from J, with 12 bases in between.